Listed below are T cell receptor beta chains from one sample, sequenced in a study of cytomegalovirus exposure and HLA in healthy donors. The assay was immunoSEQ multiplex PCR, and TCRdb's table has in-frame clones only and misses some. This sample has about 150,000 clones; around 79% occur once, and the top ten carry around 2.9%. Source material: PBMCs. Every receptor here comes from a man aged 35-49 years in good health and CMV-seropositive. CDR3s include the opening cysteine and the closing phenylalanine or tryptophan. A D gene is named only where the DNA matches it firmly. Clone size is not always given. Where it is, it says once, few, many or a class for expanded clones.

D gene,J gene,CDR3 length,V gene,clone size,CDR3 DNA,CDR3 protein
TRBD2,TRBJ2-3,14,TRBV30,NA,TGTGCCTGGAGTGTGCTAGCGGGAAGGGATACGCAGTATTTT,CAWSVLAGRDTQYF
TRBD1,TRBJ1-5,18,TRBV4-2,NA,TGTGCCAGCAGCCTCGGAGGTATGGGGACAGGGGGAGGAAAGCCCCAGCATTTT,CASSLGGMGTGGGKPQHF
TRBD1,TRBJ2-2,14,TRBV5-1,few,TGCGCCAGCACTGAAGCAGGGGGCTACCGGGAGCTGTTTTTT,CASTEAGGYRELFF
NA,TRBJ2-1,13,TRBV28,NA,TGTGCCGCGGGTCTTAGCTCCTACAATGAGCAGTTCTTC,CAAGLSSYNEQFF
NA,TRBJ2-7,14,TRBV29-1,NA,TGCAGCGTTCCGAAGAGCGGCGGGTCGGGGGAGCAGTACTTC,CSVPKSGGSGEQYF
TRBD1,TRBJ2-7,14,TRBV6-5,NA,TGTGCCAGCAGTTCCGGGACAGGGGACCACGAGCAGTACTTC,CASSSGTGDHEQYF
NA,TRBJ2-6,14,TRBV5-4,NA,TGTGCCAGCAGCAAGGAGTATGGGGCCAACGTCCTGACTTTC,CASSKEYGANVLTF
TRBD1,TRBJ1-1,15,TRBV5-1,few,TGCGCCAGCAGCCCGGGACAGGGTTTGAACACTGAAGCTTTCTTT,CASSPGQGLNTEAFF
NA,TRBJ2-2,15,TRBV6-5,NA,TGTGCCAGCAGCCGTTCTCCTTTTCTGTCCGGGGAGCTGTTTTTT,CASSRSPFLSGELFF
NA,TRBJ2-6,14,TRBV5-4,NA,TGTGCCAGCAGTTCGGTCTCTGGGGCCAACGTCCTGACTTTC,CASSSVSGANVLTF
NA,TRBJ2-7,16,TRBV6-5,NA,TGTGCCAGCAGTTACTCGATAACAAGCGTCTCCTACGAGCAGTACTTC,CASSYSITSVSYEQYF
NA,TRBJ1-1,13,TRBV28,NA,TGTGCCAGCAGTTTATGGGCGAACACTGAAGCTTTCTTT,CASSLWANTEAFF
TRBD1,TRBJ2-7,16,TRBV7-2,NA,TGTGCCAGCAGCTCCCGGACCGGGACAGGTTCCTACGAGCAGTACTTC,CASSSRTGTGSYEQYF
TRBD1,TRBJ2-7,12,TRBV19,NA,TGTGCCAGTACCGACAGGGGGGACGAGCAGTACTTC,CASTDRGDEQYF
TRBD1,TRBJ2-7,13,TRBV6-5,NA,TGTGCCAGCAGACTACAGGGGGCCTTCGAGCAGTACTTC,CASRLQGAFEQYF
TRBD2,TRBJ2-1,15,TRBV6-5,NA,TGTGCCAGCAGCCTGCTGGCGGGAGATCGCAATGAGCAGTTCTTC,CASSLLAGDRNEQFF
NA,TRBJ1-5,13,TRBV28,few,TGTGCCAGCAGACCCACTATCAATCAGCCCCAGCATTTT,CASRPTINQPQHF
NA,TRBJ1-3,15,TRBV15,NA,TGTGCCACCAGCAGAGAAGGAGTCTCTGGAAACACCATATATTTT,CATSREGVSGNTIYF
NA,TRBJ2-7,11,TRBV25-1,NA,TGTGCCAGCAGAATAATGTACGAGCAGTACTTC,CASRIMYEQYF
NA,TRBJ2-7,12,TRBV28,few,TGTGCCAGCAGTTTATCAGGGTACGAGCAGTACTTC,CASSLSGYEQYF
TRBD1,TRBJ1-2,15,TRBV5-4,NA,TGTGCCAGCAGCCCGAAAATGACAGGGAATGGTGGCTACACCTTC,CASSPKMTGNGGYTF
NA,TRBJ2-5,13,TRBV7-2,NA,TGTGCCAGCCAAGGACAGTCCCAAGAGACCCAGTACTTC,CASQGQSQETQYF
TRBD2,TRBJ2-3,17,TRBV14,NA,TGTGCCAGCAGCCAAGTAGGGGGACTAGCGGGAGCAGATACGCAGTATTTT,CASSQVGGLAGADTQYF
TRBD1,TRBJ1-1,16,TRBV28,NA,TGTGCCAGCAGCCCCGGGACAGGGGGCAGGAACACTGAAGCTTTCTTT,CASSPGTGGRNTEAFF
NA,TRBJ1-4,13,TRBV5-1,few,TGCGCCAGCAAACAGGGAACTAATGAAAAACTGTTTTTT,CASKQGTNEKLFF
NA,TRBJ2-1,12,TRBV4-2,NA,TGTGCCAGCAGCCAAAGAGGATTGGGTCAGTTCTTC,CASSQRGLGQFF
NA,TRBJ2-5,15,TRBV6-1,NA,TGTGCCAGCAGTGCCGCCCTAGCCGATGGGGAGACCCAGTACTTC,CASSAALADGETQYF
NA,TRBJ2-7,14,TRBV19,NA,TGTGCCAGTACCGTGGGAGTCCTTGGGAGCGAGCAGTACTTC,CASTVGVLGSEQYF
TRBD2,TRBJ2-7,15,TRBV6-5,NA,TGTGCCAGCAGAACAGCGGGAGGCAGCTCCTACGAGCAGTACTTC,CASRTAGGSSYEQYF
NA,TRBJ1-1,16,TRBV7-9,NA,TGTTCCAGCAGCTTAGCATTGACAGCTTCGAACACTGAAGCTTTCTTT,CSSSLALTASNTEAFF
NA,TRBJ2-1,13,TRBV7-2,once,TGTGCCAGCAGCCCCGTTGGGAGCGACGAGCAGTTCTTC,CASSPVGSDEQFF
TRBD1,TRBJ1-2,15,TRBV5-1,NA,TGCGCCAGCAGGTCCCCAACAGGGGGCTTCTATGGCTACACCTTC,CASRSPTGGFYGYTF
TRBD1,TRBJ2-5,15,TRBV7-9,NA,TGTTCCAGCAGCAAGGGGGTGACAGGGGTCGAGACCCAGTACTTC,CSSSKGVTGVETQYF
NA,TRBJ2-5,14,TRBV18,NA,TGTGCCAGCTCACCCAGGGGCAGCCAAGAGACCCAGTACTTC,CASSPRGSQETQYF
NA,TRBJ1-2,11,TRBV30,NA,TGTGCCTGGGGCGGAAACTATGGCTACACCTTC,CAWGGNYGYTF
NA,TRBJ1-5,13,TRBV6-5,once,TGTGCCAGCAGTTGGGAGGGGGACCAGCCCCAGCATTTT,CASSWEGDQPQHF
NA,TRBJ2-5,13,TRBV18,NA,TGTGCCAGCTCTTCGACTATACAAGAGACCCAGTACTTC,CASSSTIQETQYF
NA,TRBJ1-5,15,TRBV2,few,TGTGCCAGCACCTCAGGGTTCAGCGGCAATCAGCCCCAGCATTTT,CASTSGFSGNQPQHF